The 27 T cell receptor beta chains below come from one sample, sequenced in a study of tumor and adjacent non-tumor tissue in lung cancer. A modified ARM-PCR protocol with three rounds of nested PCR amplified TCRbeta. TCRdb re-called the multiplex PCR reads with MiXCR, one entry per CDR3 protein. This table has approximately 80,000 distinct CDR3 sequences, approximately 80% appearing once. No cell sorting was done before RNA was extracted from the tissue. Distant lung tissue was collected more than 3 cm away from the tumor edge. Material: distant non-tumor lung tissue. These receptors were collected from a man aged 60 to 69 with non-small cell lung cancer.

About this clonotype itself: Its ends do not fully match the called genes, so a read error is possible. CDR3 sequence reads: CARSFGPGGDRKNIQYF. In nucleotides, the CDR3 is TGTGCCAGAAGCTTCGGGCCTGGTGGGGACCGGAAAAACATTCAGTACTTC. V gene TRBV7-9 combines with J gene TRBJ2-4; D may be TRBD1 or TRBD2 (5 bases each). The V gene's germline CDR1 is SEHNR and CDR2 FQNEAQ (reference sequence). The CDR3 totals 17 residues. Filled out from reference TRBV7-9 and TRBJ2-4, the complete variable domain reads DTGVSQNPRHKITKRGQNVTFRCDPISEHNRLYWYRQTLGQGPEFLTYFQNEAQLEKSRLLSDRFSAERPKGSFSTLEIQRTEQGDSAMYLCARSFGPGGDRKNIQYFGAGTRLSVL.

As for this clonotype: Here the CDR3 omits its conserved ending phenylalanine or tryptophan, so a read error is the likely source. The V and J genes are TRBV6-2 or TRBV6-3 and TRBJ2-1, with TRBD1 as a possible D gene (6 bases). Germline CDR1 and CDR2: MNHEY and SVGEGT. This CDR3 contains 14 residues. The CDR3 reads CISTDRTARNEQFI. CDR3 coding DNA: TGTATCAGCACCGACCGGACAGCCCGCAATGAGCAGTTCATC.

A word on this clonotype: The CDR3 carries no conserved terminal phenylalanine or tryptophan, so it likely arises from a read error. The rearrangement links TRBV12-3 or TRBV12-4 to TRBJ1-1; 7 nucleotides agree with TRBD1. V was clipped by 6 bases and J by 0 bases; unmatched bases: 13. The CDR3 contains 17 residues. CDR3: CASSITTTGDMNTEAFL. CDR3 in DNA: TGTGCCAGCAGCATAACTACAACAGGGGACATGAACACTGAAGCTTTCCTT.

This clonotype has only a few counts. A much larger clone is a single base away; this may be a read error. J is TRBJ1-1 and V is TRBV20-1, with D possibly being TRBD1 (5 bases). In germline, CDR1 is DFQATT, CDR2 SNEGSKA (reference sequence). CDR3 length equals 14 residues. The CDR3 reads CNASGGGMNTEAFF. In DNA form, the CDR3 reads TGCAATGCCAGCGGGGGGGGTATGAACACTGAAGCTTTCTTT.

The rearrangement links TRBV6-4 to TRBJ2-1; D is undetermined. Trimming shortened V by 7 bases and J by 7 bases, and 23 bases separated the two germline ends. The germline CDR1 and CDR2 sequences are MRHNA and SNTAGT. CDR3 length: 16 residues. DNA for the CDR3: TGTGCCAGCAATAAGCAGGCGCCCCCGGTTAGGAATGAGCAGTTCTTC. As protein: CASNKQAPPVRNEQFF.

Points on this clonotype: A read error may account for a junction end that differs from germline. The J gene is TRBJ1-4, the V gene TRBV11-3; 10 bases are shared with TRBD1. CDR3 length: 17 residues. CDR1 is SGHNT, CDR2 YENEEA, per germline. The CDR3 protein is CASSPSGQGISNEKLFF. CDR3 nucleotide sequence: TGTGCCAGCAGCCCATCGGGACAGGGGATCTCTAATGAAAAATTGTTTTTT.

V and J are TRBV11-3 and TRBJ1-4; D gene uncertain. Germline V gene sequence: CDR1 SGHNT, CDR2 YENEEA. V lost 0 bases and J lost 8, with 16 bases in between. This CDR3 has 16 amino acids. CDR3 sequence (DNA): TGTGCCAGCAGCTTAGATCTAACCATTGTAGAAGAAAAACTGTTTTTT. Its protein product is CASSLDLTIVEEKLFF.

To note about this clonotype: The junction and the germline gene differ at one end; a read error may be behind it. The chain has TRBV6-2 or TRBV6-3 and TRBJ2-1; TRBD2 might be the D (6 bases). Germline-derived CDR1 and CDR2 are MNHEY and SVGEGT. The CDR3 has 17 amino acids. CDR3 residues: CASSYSLGVGGMNEQIF. Here the CDR3 DNA reads TGTGCCAGCAGTTACTCCCTGGGAGTGGGAGGCATGAATGAGCAGATCTTC.

Notes on this clonotype: One junction end does not reproduce the germline sequence, and a read error may be involved. The chain uses TRBV11-2 and TRBJ2-6, with 11 bases matching TRBD2. CDR1 and CDR2 (germline): SGHAT, FQNNGV. The CDR3 totals 18 residues. For the CDR3, the DNA is TGTTCCAACAGTCCAACTAGCGGGGGAGCCACTGGGACCAACGTCCTGACTTTC. Translation: CSNSPTSGGATGTNVLTF. Full variable domain (remainder filled in from reference TRBV11-2 and TRBJ2-6): EAGVAQSPRYKIIEKRQSVAFWCNPISGHATLYWYQQILGQGPKLLIQFQNNGVVDDSQLPKDRFSAERLKGVDSTLKIQPAKLEDSAVYLCSNSPTSGGATGTNVLTFGAGSRLTVL.

This clonotype has a count of ten or more. The chain couples TRBV20-1 to TRBJ1-1, with 11 bases identical to TRBD1. Looked up from germline, CDR1 is DFQATT and CDR2 is SNEGSKA (reference sequence). This CDR3 has 17 amino acids. Trimming took 1 base from V and 1 from J; bases not matched to a gene: 8. The CDR3 nucleotides read TGCAGTGCTAGAGCAAGGACAGGGGGCGCCTGGAACACTGAAGCTTTCTTT. Its protein is CSARARTGGAWNTEAFF.

With respect to this clonotype: Lacking the conserved final phenylalanine or tryptophan, this CDR3 likely reflects a read error. The genes are TRBV6-5 and TRBJ2-3; tentatively, D is TRBD2 (6 bases). CDR1 MNHEY and CDR2 SVGAGI come from the germline V gene. CDR3 length equals 16 residues. As DNA, the CDR3 is TGTGCCAACAGTTACGCGAGCGGGTGGCCGCGAGATACGCAGTATTAT. Translation gives CANSYASGWPRDTQYY.

Concerning this clonotype: A much larger clone differs by one base, so this may be a read error. The V call is TRBV6-2 or TRBV6-3, the J call TRBJ1-5, with D perhaps matching TRBD1 (6 bases). Germline V lookup: CDR1 MNHEY, CDR2 SVGEGT. The CDR3 loop spans 15 amino acids. CDR3: CASRPDRNGNRPQHF. CDR3 sequence (DNA): TGTGCCAGCAGGCCAGACAGGAATGGAAATCGGCCCCAGCATTTT.

This clonotype was seen many times. The chain is built from TRBV13 and TRBJ1-6; no firm D call. This CDR3 is built from 12 residues. Trimming removed 5 bases at V and 7 bases at J, with 6 bases between. Germline V lookup: CDR1 PRHDT, CDR2 FYEKMQ (reference sequence). The CDR3 nucleotides are TGTGCCAGCAGCGGCAGAAATTCACCCCTCCACTTT. It yields the protein CASSGRNSPLHF.

This clonotype was found a few times. Compared with germline, one end of the junction differs, possibly owing to a read error. The CDR3 protein is CSGVEVGDSDEQFF. The CDR3 bases are TGCAGCGGGGTGGAGGTGGGAGACTCGGATGAACAGTTCTTC. V is TRBV29-1 and J is TRBJ2-1, with D perhaps TRBD2 (5 bases). The germline CDR1 and CDR2 sequences are SQVTM and ANQGSEA. The CDR3 consists of 14 residues.

Regarding this clonotype: Sequence at one end of the junction differs from germline and may be a read error. The rearrangement joins TRBV4-1 to TRBJ1-2; no clear D gene. This CDR3 comprises 16 residues. CDR1 and CDR2 from the germline V gene are MGHRA and YSYEKL. Here the CDR3 DNA reads TGCGCCAGCAGCCAAGATATTTCGCGTTTCAACTATGGCTACATCTTC. Protein sequence: CASSQDISRFNYGYIF.

The V call is TRBV20-1, the J call TRBJ2-3, with D possibly being TRBD1 (6 bases). The CDR3 runs to 17 residues. V lost 5 bases to trimming and J lost 4 bases, with 25 bases between them. Germline V gives CDR1 DFQATT, CDR2 SNEGSKA (reference sequence). The CDR3 nucleotides read TGCAGTGCTCCCACTGCGAGGGACATGCACCGCTCAGATACGCAGTATTTT. Residues: CSAPTARDMHRSDTQYF.

V is TRBV4-3 and J is TRBJ1-3; D uncertain. Germline V gives CDR1 LGHNA, CDR2 YSLEER. This CDR3 is 13 amino acids long. In nucleotides, the CDR3 is TGCGCTAGCCGCCAAGAAGCCCAAAACACCATATATTTT. This sequence encodes CASRQEAQNTIYF.

About this clonotype itself: An end of the junction differs from the germline gene, which may be a read error. The rearrangement links TRBV11-2 to TRBJ2-3; TRBD2 matches 10 bases. The CDR3 length is 15 residues. The germline gives CDR1 SGHAT, CDR2 FQNNGV. The CDR3 region has the DNA TGTGCCAGTAACTTTCCCAGCGGGGGGGCATATACGCAGTACTTT. This translates into CASNFPSGGAYTQYF.

Details on this clonotype: A junction boundary mismatches the germline segment, possibly from a read error. The V call is TRBV11-2, the J call TRBJ2-5, with D hard to call. The CDR3 length is 13 residues. CDR1 is SGHAT and CDR2 is FQNNGV in the germline V gene. CDR3 protein: CASIPTREETRYF. The CDR3 DNA follows: TGTGCCAGCATCCCTACAAGGGAAGAGACCCGGTACTTC.

This sequence joins TRBV11-2 and TRBJ1-2; D is unclear. V was cut by 2 bases and J by 5 bases, with 15 bases left in between. The CDR3 totals 15 residues. CDR1 is SGHAT and CDR2 is FQNNGV in the germline V gene. The CDR3 nucleotides read TGTGCCAGCAGCTTAATGAATGGGAATTGTTATGGCTACACCTTC. This gives the protein CASSLMNGNCYGYTF.

Details on this clonotype: The junction shows a germline mismatch at one end, possibly a read error. The chain recombines TRBV12-3 or TRBV12-4 with TRBJ2-4, with D unresolved. This CDR3 is 15 amino acids long. The CDR3: CASSLKLGVKNIQYF. In nucleotides, the CDR3 is TGTGCCAGCAGTTTAAAACTTGGGGTCAAAAACATTCAGTACTTT.

This clonotype was counted many times. The chain combines TRBV6-1 with TRBJ2-5; unclear D gene. The CDR3 sequence is 11 residues long. Between the trimmed V and J ends, which lost 7 bases and 5 bases, there was a span of 8 bases. Germline CDR1 MNHNS, CDR2 SASEGT. The CDR3 sequence: CASISPETQYF. The CDR3 region has the DNA TGTGCCAGCATAAGTCCCGAGACCCAGTACTTC.

The chain combines TRBV11-2 with TRBJ2-7; perhaps TRBD2 as D (6 bases). The CDR3 consists of 17 residues. CDR1 SGHAT and CDR2 FQNNGV come from the germline V gene. V dropped 0 bases and J dropped 3 bases, with 18 bases sitting between them. In DNA, the CDR3 is TGTGCCAGCAGCTTAGACGGAAGGGACTTGGGAGTCTACGAGCAGTACTTC. It yields the protein CASSLDGRDLGVYEQYF.

On this clonotype itself: At one of its ends the junction is not consistent with the germline gene, which may arise from a read error. DNA of the CDR3: TGCAGTGCTAGAGATCAACCTGGCAATGAGCTGTTCTTC. As protein: CSARDQPGNELFF. This chain joins TRBV20-1 and TRBJ2-1; no firm D call. The germline V gene has CDR1 DFQATT and CDR2 SNEGSKA (reference sequence). The CDR3 runs to 13 residues.

About this clonotype: A single base separates this from a much larger clone, so it may be a read error. V usage is TRBV28 and J usage is TRBJ2-1; D might be TRBD2 (6 bases). CDR1 and CDR2 from the germline V gene are MDHEN and SYDVKM. The CDR3 spans 15 residues. CDR3: CGSSRAGRVYNEQFF. DNA of the CDR3: TGTGGCAGCAGCAGAGCGGGCCGGGTTTACAATGAGCAGTTCTTC.

The table lists this clonotype with a few counts. Compared with germline, one end of the junction differs, possibly owing to a read error. This chain joins TRBV6-5 and TRBJ2-6; 10 bases align to TRBD2. The germline gives CDR1 MNHEY, CDR2 SVGAGI. This CDR3 has 17 residues. CDR3 protein: CASSLAGAISGVNVLTF. DNA of the CDR3: TGTGCCAGCAGTCTAGCGGGAGCCATCTCTGGGGTCAACGTCCTGACTTTC.

Regarding this clonotype: A much larger clone differs from this one at a single base, so this may be a read error. V is TRBV11-2 and J is TRBJ2-5; D call uncertain. The CDR3 loop spans 13 amino acids. CDR1 and CDR2 from the germline V gene are SGHAT and FQNNGV. This CDR3 is CASSLGTKETRYF. The CDR3 nucleotides are TGTGCCAGCAGCTTAGGGACCAAAGAGACCCGGTACTTC.